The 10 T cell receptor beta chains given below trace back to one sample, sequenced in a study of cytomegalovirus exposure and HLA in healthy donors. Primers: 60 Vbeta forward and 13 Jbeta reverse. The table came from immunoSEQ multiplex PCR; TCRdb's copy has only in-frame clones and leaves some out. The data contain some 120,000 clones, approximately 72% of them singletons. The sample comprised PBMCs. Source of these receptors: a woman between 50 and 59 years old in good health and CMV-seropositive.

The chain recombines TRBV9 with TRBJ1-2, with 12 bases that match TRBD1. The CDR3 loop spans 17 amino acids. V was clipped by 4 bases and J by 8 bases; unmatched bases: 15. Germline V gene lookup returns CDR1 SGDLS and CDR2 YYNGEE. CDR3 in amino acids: CASSKSPGTGGGEGYTF. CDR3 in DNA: TGTGCCAGCAGCAAATCCCCCGGGACAGGGGGCGGAGAGGGCTACACCTTC.

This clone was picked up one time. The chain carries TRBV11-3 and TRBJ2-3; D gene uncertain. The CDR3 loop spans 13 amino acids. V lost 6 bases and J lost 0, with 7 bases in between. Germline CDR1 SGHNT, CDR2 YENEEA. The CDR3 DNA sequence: TGTGCCAGCAGTTCTGAGAGCACAGATACGCAGTATTTT. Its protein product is CASSSESTDTQYF.

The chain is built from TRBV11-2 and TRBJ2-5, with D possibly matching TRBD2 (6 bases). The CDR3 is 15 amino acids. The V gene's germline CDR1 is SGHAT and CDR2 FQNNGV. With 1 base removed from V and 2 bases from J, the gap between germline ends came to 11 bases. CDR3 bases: TGTGCCAGCAGCTTAGTGGCTAGCGCGCAAGAGACCCAGTACTTC. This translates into CASSLVASAQETQYF.

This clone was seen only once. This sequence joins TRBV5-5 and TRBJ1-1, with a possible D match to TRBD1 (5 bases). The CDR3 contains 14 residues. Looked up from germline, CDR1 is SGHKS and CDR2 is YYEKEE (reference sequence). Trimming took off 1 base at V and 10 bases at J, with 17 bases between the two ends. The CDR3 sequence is CASSLSGGWKGAFF. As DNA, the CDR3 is TGTGCCAGCAGCTTGTCGGGGGGGTGGAAAGGAGCTTTCTTT.

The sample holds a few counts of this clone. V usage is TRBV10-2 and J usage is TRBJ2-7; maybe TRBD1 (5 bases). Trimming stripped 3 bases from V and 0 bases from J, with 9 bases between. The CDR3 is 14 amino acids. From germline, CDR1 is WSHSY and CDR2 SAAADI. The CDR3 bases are TGCGCCAGCAGTGACAACAGGTACTCCTACGAGCAGTACTTC. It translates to CASSDNRYSYEQYF.

CDR3 in amino acids: CASSPGQGAFYGYTF. DNA for the CDR3: TGTGCCAGCAGTCCCGGACAGGGGGCGTTCTATGGCTACACCTTC. This chain links TRBV28 with TRBJ1-2, with 11 nucleotides matching TRBD1. Germline V lookup: CDR1 MDHEN, CDR2 SYDVKM. The V segment lost 5 bases and the J segment 4 bases; nucleotides outside the gene matches: 6. This CDR3 comprises 15 residues.

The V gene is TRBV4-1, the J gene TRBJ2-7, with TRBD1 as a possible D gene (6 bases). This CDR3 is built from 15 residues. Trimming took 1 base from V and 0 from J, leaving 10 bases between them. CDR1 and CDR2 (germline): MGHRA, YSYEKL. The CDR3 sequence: CASSQGQGGSYEQYF. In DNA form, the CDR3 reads TGCGCCAGCAGCCAAGGTCAAGGGGGCTCCTACGAGCAGTACTTC.

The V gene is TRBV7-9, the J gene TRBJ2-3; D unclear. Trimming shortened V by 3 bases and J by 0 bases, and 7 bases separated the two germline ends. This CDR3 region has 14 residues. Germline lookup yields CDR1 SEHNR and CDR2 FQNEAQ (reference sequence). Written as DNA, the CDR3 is TGTGCCAGCAGCTTCGACGGGAGCACAGATACGCAGTATTTT. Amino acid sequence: CASSFDGSTDTQYF.

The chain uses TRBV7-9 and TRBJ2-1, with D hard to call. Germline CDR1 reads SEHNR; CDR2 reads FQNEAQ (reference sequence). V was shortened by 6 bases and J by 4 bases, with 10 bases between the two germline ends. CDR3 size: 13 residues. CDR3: CASRVAEYNEQFF. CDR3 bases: TGTGCCAGCAGGGTTGCGGAGTACAATGAGCAGTTCTTC.

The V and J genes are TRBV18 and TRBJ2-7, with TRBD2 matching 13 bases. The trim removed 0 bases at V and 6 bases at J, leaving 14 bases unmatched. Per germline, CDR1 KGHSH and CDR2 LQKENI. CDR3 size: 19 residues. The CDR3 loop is CASSPPRTSGGPPLSEQYF. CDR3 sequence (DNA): TGTGCCAGCTCACCACCGAGGACTAGCGGGGGACCTCCCCTGTCCGAGCAGTACTTC.